The rows below give T cell receptor beta chains drawn from one sample of a study of T cell responses to AZD1222 COVID-19 vaccine. Data came from immunoSEQ multiplex PCR; TCRdb stores just in-frame clones and leaves some out. Of some 110,000 clones in the sample, nearly 95% were seen once. The material was peripheral blood, obtained on day 0 of AZD1222 vaccination. The receptors stem from an adult in good health. Both conserved end residues are part of each CDR3. Each record gives: J gene, V gene, CDR3 protein.

j_gene: TRBJ2-1
v_gene: TRBV7-9
CDR3aa: CASSPSGSGWNEQFF

j_gene: TRBJ2-5
v_gene: TRBV9
CDR3aa: CASSVGGGGSGETQYF

j_gene: TRBJ2-1
v_gene: TRBV19
CDR3aa: CASSIEYRDEQFF

j_gene: TRBJ1-2
v_gene: TRBV29-1
CDR3aa: CSVKDRGRFSNYGYTF

j_gene: TRBJ1-4
v_gene: TRBV27
CDR3aa: CASSPTGGTNEKLFF

j_gene: TRBJ1-1
v_gene: TRBV19
CDR3aa: CASSARPPGYDPNTEAFF

j_gene: TRBJ1-6
v_gene: TRBV2
CDR3aa: CASMFRDRGNSPLHF

j_gene: TRBJ1-3
v_gene: TRBV29-1
CDR3aa: CSVEDRWNTGNTIYF

j_gene: TRBJ2-7
v_gene: TRBV27
CDR3aa: CATSGQGLYEQYF

j_gene: TRBJ2-5
v_gene: TRBV15
CDR3aa: CATSRDGGDQETQYF

j_gene: TRBJ2-7
v_gene: TRBV7-2
CDR3aa: CASSLHAGTSSYEQYF

j_gene: TRBJ1-1
v_gene: TRBV19
CDR3aa: CASSLTRGLGTEAFF

j_gene: TRBJ2-5
v_gene: TRBV3-1/TRBV3-2
CDR3aa: CASSQNRGETQYF

j_gene: TRBJ1-4
v_gene: TRBV15
CDR3aa: CATSREKRQGSGEKLFF